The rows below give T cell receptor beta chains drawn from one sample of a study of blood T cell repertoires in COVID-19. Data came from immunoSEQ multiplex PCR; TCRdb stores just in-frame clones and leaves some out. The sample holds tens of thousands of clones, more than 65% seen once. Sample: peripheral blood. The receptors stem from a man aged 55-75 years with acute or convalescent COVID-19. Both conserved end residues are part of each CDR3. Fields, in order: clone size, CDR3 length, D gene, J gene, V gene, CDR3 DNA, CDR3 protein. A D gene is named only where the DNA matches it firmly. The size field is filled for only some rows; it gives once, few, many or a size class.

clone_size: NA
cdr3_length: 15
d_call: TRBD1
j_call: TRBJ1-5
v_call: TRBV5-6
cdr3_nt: TGTGCCAGCAGCTTGACAGGGGGTGGCAATCAGCCCCAGCATTTT
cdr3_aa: CASSLTGGGNQPQHF

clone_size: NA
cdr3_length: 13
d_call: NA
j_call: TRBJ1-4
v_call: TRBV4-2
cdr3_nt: TGTGCCAGCAGCCAAGTAGGGGGGGGAAAACTGTTTTTT
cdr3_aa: CASSQVGGGKLFF

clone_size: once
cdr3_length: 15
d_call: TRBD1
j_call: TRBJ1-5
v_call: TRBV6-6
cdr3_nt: TGTGCCAGCAGTAGGGACAGAAATAGCAATCAGCCCCAGCATTTT
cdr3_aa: CASSRDRNSNQPQHF

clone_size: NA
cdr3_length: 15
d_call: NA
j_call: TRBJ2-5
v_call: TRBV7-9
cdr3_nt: TGTGCCAGCAGCTTAGCGGGGGGGCCGGAGGAGACCCAGTACTTC
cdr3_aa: CASSLAGGPEETQYF

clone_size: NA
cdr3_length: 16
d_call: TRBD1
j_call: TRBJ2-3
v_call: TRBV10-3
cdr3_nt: TGTGCCATCAGTGGAGCCGGGGGACAGGTAACAGATACGCAGTATTTT
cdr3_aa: CAISGAGGQVTDTQYF

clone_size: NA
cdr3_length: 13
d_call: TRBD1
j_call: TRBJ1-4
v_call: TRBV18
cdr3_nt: TGTGCCAGCTCACGGGACAGGGATGAAAAACTGTTTTTT
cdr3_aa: CASSRDRDEKLFF

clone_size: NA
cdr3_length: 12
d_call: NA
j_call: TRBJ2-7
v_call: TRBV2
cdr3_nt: TGTGCCAGCGGGGGGACAGTCTACGAGCAGTACTTC
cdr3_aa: CASGGTVYEQYF

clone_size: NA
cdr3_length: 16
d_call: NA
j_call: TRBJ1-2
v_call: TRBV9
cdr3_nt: TGTGCCAGCAGCGTAGCTACTGGGCGGGAGGACTATGGCTACACCTTC
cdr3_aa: CASSVATGREDYGYTF

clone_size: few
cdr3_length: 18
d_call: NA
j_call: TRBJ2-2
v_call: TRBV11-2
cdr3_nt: TGTGCCAGCAGCTTACAGGGACTTTCGACAAGAACACCGGGGGAGCTGTTTTTT
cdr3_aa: CASSLQGLSTRTPGELFF

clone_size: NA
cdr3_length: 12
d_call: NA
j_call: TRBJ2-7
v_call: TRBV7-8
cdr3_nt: TGTGCCAGCAGCTTAGCGTTCGACGAGCAGTACTTC
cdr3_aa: CASSLAFDEQYF

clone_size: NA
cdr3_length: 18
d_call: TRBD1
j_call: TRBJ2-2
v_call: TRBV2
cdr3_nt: TGTGCCAGCAGAGTACCGGGACAGGGTTTGATCGGGGCCGGGGAGCTGTTTTTT
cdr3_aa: CASRVPGQGLIGAGELFF

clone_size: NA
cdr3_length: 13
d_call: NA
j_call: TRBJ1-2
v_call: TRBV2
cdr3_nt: TGTGCCAGCAGTGAAAGGCAGGTTTATGGCTACACCTTC
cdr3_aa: CASSERQVYGYTF

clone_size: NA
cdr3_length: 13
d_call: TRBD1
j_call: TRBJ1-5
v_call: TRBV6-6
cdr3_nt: TGTGCCAGCAGTTCACAGGGGCCTCAGCCCCAGCATTTT
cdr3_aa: CASSSQGPQPQHF

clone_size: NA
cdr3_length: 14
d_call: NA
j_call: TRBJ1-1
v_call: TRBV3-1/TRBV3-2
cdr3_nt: TGTGCCAGCAGCGACGGGACAATGAACACTGAAGCTTTCTTT
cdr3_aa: CASSDGTMNTEAFF

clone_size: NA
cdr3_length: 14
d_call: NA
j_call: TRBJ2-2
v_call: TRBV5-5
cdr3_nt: TGTGCCAGCAGCTTGCAGGGTGGCACCGGGGAGCTGTTTTTT
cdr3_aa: CASSLQGGTGELFF

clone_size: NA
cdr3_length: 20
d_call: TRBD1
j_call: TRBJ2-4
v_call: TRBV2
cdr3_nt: TGTGCCAGCAGTGTTAAGGGACAGGGGGCGCAGGTTGAAGCCAAAAACATTCAGTACTTC
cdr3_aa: CASSVKGQGAQVEAKNIQYF

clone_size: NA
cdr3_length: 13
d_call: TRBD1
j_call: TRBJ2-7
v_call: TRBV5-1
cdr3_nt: TGCGCATCGAAGGGGACAGAGGCCTACGAGCAGTACTTC
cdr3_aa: CASKGTEAYEQYF

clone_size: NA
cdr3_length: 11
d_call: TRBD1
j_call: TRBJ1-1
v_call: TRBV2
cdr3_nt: TGTGCCAGCGGACAGGGGAATGAAGCTTTCTTT
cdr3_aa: CASGQGNEAFF

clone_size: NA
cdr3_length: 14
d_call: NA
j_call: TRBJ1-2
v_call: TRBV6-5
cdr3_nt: TGTGCCAGCAGTTACTCGAATAGCAGGGTCGGCTACACCTTC
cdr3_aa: CASSYSNSRVGYTF

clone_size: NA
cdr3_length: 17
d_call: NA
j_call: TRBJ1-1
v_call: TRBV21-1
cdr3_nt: TGTGCCAGCAGCAAAGCGCTCGCAGGGGGGTTGAACACTGAAGCTTTCTTT
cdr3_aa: CASSKALAGGLNTEAFF

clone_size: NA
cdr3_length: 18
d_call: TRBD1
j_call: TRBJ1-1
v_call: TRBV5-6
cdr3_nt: TGTGCCAGCAGCTTGAAGATCAGGACAGGGGCGCGGGACACTGAAGCTTTCTTT
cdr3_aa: CASSLKIRTGARDTEAFF

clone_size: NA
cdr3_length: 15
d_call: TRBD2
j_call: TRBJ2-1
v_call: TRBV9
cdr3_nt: TGTGCCAGCAGCGTAGGGGGGGGAAGCCCCAATGAGCAGTTCTTC
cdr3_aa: CASSVGGGSPNEQFF

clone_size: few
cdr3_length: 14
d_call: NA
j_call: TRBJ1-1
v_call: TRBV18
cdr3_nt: TGTGCCAGCTCACCAGGACAGACCAATAATGAAGCTTTCTTT
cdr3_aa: CASSPGQTNNEAFF

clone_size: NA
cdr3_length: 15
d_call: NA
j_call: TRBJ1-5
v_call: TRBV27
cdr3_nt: TGTGCCAGCAGTTTGGGGGGATATAGCAATCAGCCCCAGCATTTT
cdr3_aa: CASSLGGYSNQPQHF

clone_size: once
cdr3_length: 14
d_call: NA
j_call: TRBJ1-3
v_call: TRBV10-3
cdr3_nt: TGTGCCACCCAGCAGGGGACGGGGGGAAACACCATATATTTT
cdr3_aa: CATQQGTGGNTIYF

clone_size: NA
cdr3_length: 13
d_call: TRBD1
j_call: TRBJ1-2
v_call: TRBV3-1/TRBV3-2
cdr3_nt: TGTGCCAGCAGGGAACAGGGGGCAGGTGGCTACACCTTC
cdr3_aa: CASREQGAGGYTF

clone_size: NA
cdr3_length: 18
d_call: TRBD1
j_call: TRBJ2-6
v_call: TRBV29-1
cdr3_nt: TGCAGCGTGGGCCCCGGGACAGGGGGGGGCGCTGGGGCCAACGTCCTGACTTTC
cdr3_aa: CSVGPGTGGGAGANVLTF

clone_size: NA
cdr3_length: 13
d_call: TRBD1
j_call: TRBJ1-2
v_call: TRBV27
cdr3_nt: TGTGCCAGCAGCCCTGGACAGGGTAGAGGCTACACCTTC
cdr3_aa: CASSPGQGRGYTF

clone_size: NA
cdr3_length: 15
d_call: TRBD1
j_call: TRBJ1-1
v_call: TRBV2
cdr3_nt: TGTGCCAGCAGTTTGGACAGGGGTATGAACACTGAAGCTTTCTTT
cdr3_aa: CASSLDRGMNTEAFF

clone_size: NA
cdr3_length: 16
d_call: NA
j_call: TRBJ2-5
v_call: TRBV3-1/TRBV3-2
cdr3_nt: TGTGCCAGCAGCCAAGAATCTATCACTCCCCAAGAGACCCAGTACTTC
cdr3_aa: CASSQESITPQETQYF

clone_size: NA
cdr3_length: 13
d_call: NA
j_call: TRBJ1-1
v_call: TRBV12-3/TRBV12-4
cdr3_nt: TGTGCCAGCAGTTTGGAGGGACCCACTGAAGCTTTCTTT
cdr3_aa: CASSLEGPTEAFF

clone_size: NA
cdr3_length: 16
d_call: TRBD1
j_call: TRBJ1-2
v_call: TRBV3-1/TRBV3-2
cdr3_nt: TGTGCCAGCAGCCGACAGGGTTTTTCGTTTAACTATGGCTACACCTTC
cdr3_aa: CASSRQGFSFNYGYTF

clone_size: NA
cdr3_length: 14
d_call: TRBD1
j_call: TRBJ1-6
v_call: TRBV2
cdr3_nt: TGTGCCAGCGATGGGACAGGGTCCCTGGTAGCCCTCCACTTT
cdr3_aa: CASDGTGSLVALHF

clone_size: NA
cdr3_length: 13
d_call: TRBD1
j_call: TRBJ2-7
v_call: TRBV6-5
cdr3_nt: TGTGCCAGCAGACCGGGACAGCAATACGAGCAGTACTTC
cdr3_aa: CASRPGQQYEQYF

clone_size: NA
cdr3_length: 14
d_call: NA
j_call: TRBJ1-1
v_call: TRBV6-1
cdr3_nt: TGTGCCAGCAGTGAAGACGGAGTGAACACTGAAGCTTTCTTT
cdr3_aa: CASSEDGVNTEAFF

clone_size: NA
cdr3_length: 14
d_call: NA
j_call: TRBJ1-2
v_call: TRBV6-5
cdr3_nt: TGTGCCAGCAGCTCGGGAGCGGGCCGCTATGGCTACACCTTC
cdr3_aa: CASSSGAGRYGYTF

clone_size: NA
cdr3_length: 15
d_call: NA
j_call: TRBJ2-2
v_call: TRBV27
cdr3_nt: TGTGCCAGCCTCTCGGGGGGCGCAGGCACCGGGGAGCTGTTTTTT
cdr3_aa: CASLSGGAGTGELFF

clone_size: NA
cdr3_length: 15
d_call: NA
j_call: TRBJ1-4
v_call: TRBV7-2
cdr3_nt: TGTGCCAGCAGCTTTAGCAGAGCAACTAATGAAAAACTGTTTTTT
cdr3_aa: CASSFSRATNEKLFF

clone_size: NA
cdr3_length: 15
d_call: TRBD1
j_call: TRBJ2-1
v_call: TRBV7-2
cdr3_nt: TGTGCCAGCAGCTTCGGGAAGGGACAGTTGCATGAGCAGTTCTTC
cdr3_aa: CASSFGKGQLHEQFF

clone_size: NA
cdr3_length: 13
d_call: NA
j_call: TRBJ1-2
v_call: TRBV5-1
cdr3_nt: TGCGCCAGCAGCCTCGGGTCGTCGGATGGCTACACCTTC
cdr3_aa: CASSLGSSDGYTF

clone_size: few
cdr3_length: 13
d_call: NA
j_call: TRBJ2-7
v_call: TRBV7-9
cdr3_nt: TGTGCCAGCACCGAAGACAACTCCTACGAGCAGTACTTC
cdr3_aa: CASTEDNSYEQYF

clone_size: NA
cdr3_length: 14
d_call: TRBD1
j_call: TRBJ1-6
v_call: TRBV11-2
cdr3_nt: TGTGCCAGCAGCCTCGGACAGGGAAATTCACCCCTCCACTTT
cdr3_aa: CASSLGQGNSPLHF

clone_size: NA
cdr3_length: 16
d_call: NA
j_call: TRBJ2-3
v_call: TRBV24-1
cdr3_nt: TGTGCCACCAGTGATTTGGGCGGGGGCGCCACAGATACGCAGTATTTT
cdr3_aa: CATSDLGGGATDTQYF

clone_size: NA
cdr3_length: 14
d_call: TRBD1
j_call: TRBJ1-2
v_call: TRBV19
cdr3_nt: TGTGCCAGTAGTCCCGGACAGGGAGGCTATGGCTACACCTTC
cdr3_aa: CASSPGQGGYGYTF

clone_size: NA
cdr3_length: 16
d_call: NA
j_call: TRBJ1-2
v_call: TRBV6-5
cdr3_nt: TGTGCCAGCAGTTACTCGATGTCAGGGGTGGACTATGGCTACACCTTC
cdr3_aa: CASSYSMSGVDYGYTF

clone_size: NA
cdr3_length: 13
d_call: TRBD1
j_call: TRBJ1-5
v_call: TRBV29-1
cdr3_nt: TGCAGCGTTGGACAGGGCCTCAATCAGCCCCAGCATTTT
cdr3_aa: CSVGQGLNQPQHF

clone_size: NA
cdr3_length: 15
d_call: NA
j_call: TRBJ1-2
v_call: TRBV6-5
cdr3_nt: TGTGCCAGCACCGCGAACAGGCGGGGAGGCTATGGCTACACCTTC
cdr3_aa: CASTANRRGGYGYTF

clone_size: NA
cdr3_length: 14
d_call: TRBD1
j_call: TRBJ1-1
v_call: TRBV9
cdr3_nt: TGTGCCAGCACCCCAGGGGGCTTGAACACTGAAGCTTTCTTT
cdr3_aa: CASTPGGLNTEAFF

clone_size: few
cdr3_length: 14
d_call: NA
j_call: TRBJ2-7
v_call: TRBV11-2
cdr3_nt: TGTGCCAGCAGCTTCCTTGGGGCCCGGGGGGAGCAGTACTTC
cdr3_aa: CASSFLGARGEQYF

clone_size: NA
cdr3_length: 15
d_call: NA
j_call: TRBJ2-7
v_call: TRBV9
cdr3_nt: TGTGCCAGCAGCGTGAGGGGAACAGGGTCCTACGAGCAGTACTTC
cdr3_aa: CASSVRGTGSYEQYF

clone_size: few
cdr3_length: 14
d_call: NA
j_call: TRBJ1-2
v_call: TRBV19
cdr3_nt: TGTGCCAGTAGTGTGGGGGCAGAAGGCTATGGCTACACCTTC
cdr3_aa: CASSVGAEGYGYTF

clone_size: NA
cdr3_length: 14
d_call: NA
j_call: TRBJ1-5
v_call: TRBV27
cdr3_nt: TGTGCCAGCAGTTTTTCAGGGTTCAATCAGCCCCAGCATTTT
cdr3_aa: CASSFSGFNQPQHF

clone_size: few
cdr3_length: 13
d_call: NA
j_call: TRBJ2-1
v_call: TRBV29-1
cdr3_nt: TGCAGCGTTGAAGATCAACTCAACAATGAGCAGTTCTTC
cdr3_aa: CSVEDQLNNEQFF

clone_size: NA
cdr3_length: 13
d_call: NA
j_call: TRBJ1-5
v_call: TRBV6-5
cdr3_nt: TGTGCCAGCAGACAGGAGCTGAATCAGCCCCAGCATTTT
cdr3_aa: CASRQELNQPQHF

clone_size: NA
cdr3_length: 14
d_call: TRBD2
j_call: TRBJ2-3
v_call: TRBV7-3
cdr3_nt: TGTGCCAGCAGCTCGTTCGGGGGGGCCGATACGCAGTATTTT
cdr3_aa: CASSSFGGADTQYF